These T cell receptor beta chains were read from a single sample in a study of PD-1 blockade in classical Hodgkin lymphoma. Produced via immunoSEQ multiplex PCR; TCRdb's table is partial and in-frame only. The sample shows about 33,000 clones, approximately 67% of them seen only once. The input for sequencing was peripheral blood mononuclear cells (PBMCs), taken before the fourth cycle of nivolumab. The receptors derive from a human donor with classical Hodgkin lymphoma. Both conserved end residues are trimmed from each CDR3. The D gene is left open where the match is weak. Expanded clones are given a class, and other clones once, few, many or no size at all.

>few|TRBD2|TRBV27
ASSFGREGEQY
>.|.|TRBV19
ASSTRAESTDTQY
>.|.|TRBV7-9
ASSPRWLGKQETQY
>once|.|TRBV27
ASISWGGTEAF
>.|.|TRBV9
ASSVSDNYGYT
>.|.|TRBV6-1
ASSSQSNQPQH
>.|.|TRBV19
ASSILAGTEQY
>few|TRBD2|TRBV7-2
ASSSIAGLYNEQF
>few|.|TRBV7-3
ASSRDPYNTEAF
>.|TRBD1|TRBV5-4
ASSLLGTAHSYEQY
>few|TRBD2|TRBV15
ATSRDRTSGQSSYNEQF
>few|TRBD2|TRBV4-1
ASSQVASGGADTGELF
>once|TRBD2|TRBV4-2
ASSQDSGGANEQF
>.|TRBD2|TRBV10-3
AIRGTSGLTDTQY
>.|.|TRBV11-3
ASSLRPNTEAF
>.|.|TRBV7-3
ASTSTHEQY
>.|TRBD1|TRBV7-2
ASSLAGQGNTEAF
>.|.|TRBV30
AWSDTAVDLIGYEQY
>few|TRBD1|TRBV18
ASSFRDRDHEQY
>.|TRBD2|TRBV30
ASTGLAGGRGTDTQY
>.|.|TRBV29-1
SVLDPSNQPQH
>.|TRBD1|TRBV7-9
ASSLWTGPTDTQY
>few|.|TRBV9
ASSAPGTENIQY
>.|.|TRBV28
ASSLTGYNEQF
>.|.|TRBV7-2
ASSFFTQGQPQH
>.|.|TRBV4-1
ASSQDPGHGVFYEQY
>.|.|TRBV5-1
ASSLLPQLQSYNEQF
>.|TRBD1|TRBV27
ASSLGGQGSYEQY
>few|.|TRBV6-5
ASSYSDTPGSPLH
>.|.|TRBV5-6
ASSLGRLYGYT
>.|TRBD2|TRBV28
ASSLLLAGSGELF
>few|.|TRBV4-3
ASSQEDEGLGNEQF
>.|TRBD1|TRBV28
ASSRTGFGANVLT
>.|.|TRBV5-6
ASSLRVDYEQF
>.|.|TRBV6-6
ASSPMTDGAEAF
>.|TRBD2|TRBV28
ASSQRGGNTGELF
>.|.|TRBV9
ASSLPNGGGANVLT
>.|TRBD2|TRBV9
ASSSSGGAAGDTQY
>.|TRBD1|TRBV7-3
ASSPGTGNTDTQY
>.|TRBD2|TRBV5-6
ASSSPSGEQY
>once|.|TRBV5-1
ASSPSTGENNEQF
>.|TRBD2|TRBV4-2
ASSQRPGTSGSADTQY